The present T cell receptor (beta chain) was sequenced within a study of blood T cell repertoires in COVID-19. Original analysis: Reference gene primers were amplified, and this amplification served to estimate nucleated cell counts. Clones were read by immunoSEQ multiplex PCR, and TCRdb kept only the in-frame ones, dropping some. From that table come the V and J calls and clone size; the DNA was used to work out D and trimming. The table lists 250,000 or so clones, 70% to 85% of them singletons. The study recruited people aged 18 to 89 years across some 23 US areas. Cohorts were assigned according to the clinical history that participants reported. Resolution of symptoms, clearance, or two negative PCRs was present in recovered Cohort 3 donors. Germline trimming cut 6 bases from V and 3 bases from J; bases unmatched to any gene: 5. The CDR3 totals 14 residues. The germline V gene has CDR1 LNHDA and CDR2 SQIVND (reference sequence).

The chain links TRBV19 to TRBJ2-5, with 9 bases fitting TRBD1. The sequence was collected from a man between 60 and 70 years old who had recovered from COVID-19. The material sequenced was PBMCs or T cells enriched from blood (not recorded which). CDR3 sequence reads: CASRSGTGKETQYF. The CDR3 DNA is TGTGCCAGTAGGAGCGGGACAGGGAAAGAGACCCAGTACTTC.